These 20 T cell receptor beta chains were all obtained from the same sample, sequenced in a study of blood T cell repertoires in COVID-19. The data were produced by immunoSEQ multiplex PCR, yet TCRdb's version contains in-frame clones alone and is incomplete. The sample has almost 250,000 clones, more than 75% seen once; the top ten hold around 1.5%. The source material was peripheral blood. The receptors derive from a woman aged 60-75 years who had recovered from COVID-19.

This rearrangement joins TRBV10-2 to TRBJ2-7; TRBD1 aligns across 9 bases. Germline V gives CDR1 WSHSY, CDR2 SAAADI. J gave up 1 base and V 3 bases, and 4 bases lay outside the gene matches. The CDR3 covers 15 residues. The CDR3 region is CASSDRGQGSYEQYF. CDR3 bases: TGCGCCAGCAGTGACAGGGGACAGGGATCCTACGAGCAGTACTTC.

Worth noting for this clone: In the same sample, other DNA sequences code for this CDR3. The rearrangement uses TRBV27 and TRBJ2-2; perhaps TRBD2 as D (6 bases). The CDR3 covers 14 residues. Per the germline V gene, CDR1 is MNHEY and CDR2 is SMNVEV (reference sequence). The ends were cut back, 5 bases at V and 5 bases at J, with 12 bases in the middle. The CDR3: CASSRDRGTGELFF. The CDR3 bases are TGTGCCAGCAGTCGGGACCGGGGGACCGGGGAGCTGTTTTTT.

The chain couples TRBV7-3 to TRBJ1-1; 10 bases are a match to TRBD1. This CDR3 has 17 amino acids. The V gene end was trimmed by 2 bases and the J gene end by 1 base; junction bases not matched to a gene: 7. Germline V gene data show CDR1 as SGHTA and CDR2 as FQGTGA. The chain's CDR3 is CASSLLGQGNGNTEAFF. The CDR3 nucleotides read TGTGCCAGCAGCTTATTGGGACAGGGGAATGGGAACACTGAAGCTTTCTTT.

The chain links TRBV7-2 to TRBJ2-7, with D possibly TRBD1 on 5 matching bases. CDR3 length: 16 amino acids. The germline V gene has CDR1 SGHTA and CDR2 FQGNSA. Between the trimmed V and J ends, which lost 1 base and 2 bases, there was a span of 15 bases. The CDR3 bases are TGTGCCAGCAGCTTAGTTCCGGCAGGGCAAACCTACGAGCAGTACTTC. It yields the protein CASSLVPAGQTYEQYF.

This clone was observed at least ten times. The genes are TRBV11-2 and TRBJ2-7; 7 positions agree with TRBD1. The CDR3 runs to 16 residues. Germline V gives CDR1 SGHAT, CDR2 FQNNGV. V was pared by 5 bases and J by 3 bases, with 13 bases of the junction left unmatched. CDR3 nucleotides: TGTGCCAGCAGCCCCATCGGTGGCAGGGGGTACTACGAGCAGTACTTC. Its protein product is CASSPIGGRGYYEQYF.

The V and J genes are TRBV5-1 and TRBJ1-2; perhaps TRBD1 as D (5 bases). This CDR3 is built from 14 residues. Per the germline V gene, CDR1 is SGHRS and CDR2 is YFSETQ. V gave up 3 bases and J gave up 8 bases, with 17 bases separating them. In DNA form, the CDR3 reads TGCGCCAGCAGCTCCCCATCAGAAGGGGTCGGCTACACCTTC. Its protein product is CASSSPSEGVGYTF.

The J gene is TRBJ2-3, the V gene TRBV4-2; D is ambiguous. Germline CDR1 and CDR2: LGHNA and YNFKEQ. V was trimmed by 3 bases and J by 0 bases, leaving 10 bases between them. CDR3 length: 15 residues. CDR3 sequence reads: CASSHAEPSTDTQYF. The CDR3 nucleotides read TGTGCCAGCAGCCACGCGGAGCCTAGCACAGATACGCAGTATTTT.

The chain uses TRBV7-2 and TRBJ2-7, with unresolved D. V lost 1 base and J 9 bases, leaving 13 bases between the germline ends. This CDR3 is 13 amino acids long. Germline assignment: CDR1 SGHTA and CDR2 FQGNSA. CDR3 sequence: CASSLVSPPGQYF. The CDR3 coding sequence is TGTGCCAGCAGCTTAGTTAGCCCCCCCGGGCAGTACTTC.

This rearrangement joins TRBV10-3 to TRBJ1-2; D is perhaps TRBD1 (5 bases). The germline V gene has CDR1 ENHRY and CDR2 SYGVKD. CDR3 length equals 14 residues. Trimming took off 1 base at V and 4 bases at J, with 10 bases between the two ends. The CDR3 region has the DNA TGTGCCATCAGTGAGTTCGGGGGACTCTATGGCTACACCTTC. Its protein is CAISEFGGLYGYTF.

The chain uses TRBV5-1 and TRBJ2-2; 9 bases fit TRBD1. This CDR3 contains 14 residues. The V gene end was trimmed by 5 bases and the J gene end by 6 bases; junction bases not matched to a gene: 5. Per germline, CDR1 SGHRS and CDR2 YFSETQ. CDR3 bases: TGCGCCAGCAGGTCACAGGGGGCTTCCGGGGAGCTGTTTTTT. Amino acids: CASRSQGASGELFF.

The V call is TRBV6-6, the J call TRBJ2-3, with 10 bases that match TRBD2. The germline V gene encodes CDR1 MNHNY and CDR2 SVGAGI (reference sequence). The CDR3 totals 17 residues. Trimming cost V 5 bases and J 8 bases; bases outside gene matches: 16. The CDR3 sequence is CASSPTPGLAILGTQYF. The CDR3 region has the DNA TGTGCCAGCAGTCCTACCCCGGGACTAGCGATTTTGGGTACGCAGTATTTT.

The CDR3 region is CASSPDGGADTQYF. The CDR3, as DNA: TGTGCCAGCAGCCCGGACGGAGGGGCAGATACGCAGTATTTT. The chain employs TRBV7-3 and TRBJ2-3; D is perhaps TRBD2 (6 bases). Trimming stripped 5 bases from V and 4 bases from J, with 13 bases between. Germline V gives CDR1 SGHTA, CDR2 FQGTGA. The CDR3 consists of 14 residues.

This rearrangement joins TRBV4-3 to TRBJ2-5; 8 nucleotides line up with TRBD2. The CDR3 has 15 residues. V dropped 1 base and J dropped 4; count of bases not matched to a gene: 5. Germline CDR1 and CDR2: LGHNA and YSLEER. CDR3 region: CASSQAGTRRETQYF. The CDR3 bases are TGCGCCAGCAGCCAAGCTGGGACTAGACGAGAGACCCAGTACTTC.

The gene calls are TRBV6-1 and TRBJ1-2, with D maybe TRBD1 (5 bases). The CDR3 sequence is 15 residues long. The ends were cut back, 0 bases at V and 5 bases at J, with 13 bases in the middle. Germline values: CDR1 MNHNS, CDR2 SASEGT. This CDR3 is CASSEASGGLYGYTF. The DNA for the CDR3 is TGTGCCAGCAGTGAAGCGAGCGGGGGGTTATATGGCTACACCTTC.

The chain has TRBV11-2 and TRBJ2-7; TRBD2 matches at 11 bases. CDR1 SGHAT and CDR2 FQNNGV come from the germline V gene. This CDR3 spans 15 amino acids. After removal of 0 bases from V and 9 bases from J, the junction contained 7 bases not matched to a gene. CDR3 nucleotides: TGTGCCAGCAGCTTAGACAGGCTAGCGGGGGGCGGGCAGTACTTC. Amino acids: CASSLDRLAGGGQYF.

The gene calls are TRBV18 and TRBJ2-1; 9 nucleotides align to TRBD2. V shed 3 bases and J 7 bases; nucleotides not matched to a gene: 7. Germline V gives CDR1 KGHSH, CDR2 LQKENI. The CDR3 extends over 15 amino acids. The CDR3 reads CASSPVAGAPNEQFF. The DNA for the CDR3 is TGTGCCAGCTCACCGGTAGCGGGGGCCCCTAATGAGCAGTTCTTC.

The chain links TRBV4-1 to TRBJ2-1; TRBD1 agrees at 12 bases. Trimming cost V 4 bases and J 11 bases; bases outside gene matches: 15. From germline, CDR1 is MGHRA and CDR2 YSYEKL. This CDR3 has 17 amino acids. The CDR3 reads CASSPSPAGTGGAKQFF. CDR3 bases: TGCGCCAGCAGCCCGAGCCCCGCCGGGACAGGGGGCGCGAAGCAGTTCTTC.

The chain joins TRBV29-1 to TRBJ1-2; possible D gene TRBD1, 5 bases. The CDR3 has 12 residues. Germline V CDR1 and CDR2: SQVTM, ANQGSEA. The V end was cut by 6 bases, the J end by 8 bases, with 16 bases between. The CDR3 here is CSVNGGTVGYTF. The CDR3 coding sequence is TGCAGCGTCAATGGGGGGACGGTCGGCTACACCTTC.

The chain has TRBV7-3 and TRBJ2-2; 8 bases match TRBD1. The V and J ends lost 4 bases and 2 bases, in that order; junction bases with no gene match: 6. There are 16 residues in the CDR3. Germline V gene data show CDR1 as SGHTA and CDR2 as FQGTGA. The CDR3 DNA reads as TGTGCCAGCAGCTCGGAGACAGGGGTCAACACCGGGGAGCTGTTTTTT. Its protein product is CASSSETGVNTGELFF.

The chain couples TRBV28 to TRBJ1-2, with D perhaps TRBD1 (5 bases). The CDR3 is 13 residues long. CDR1 and CDR2 (germline): MDHEN, SYDVKM. The V end was cut by 2 bases, the J end by 3 bases, with 7 bases between. CDR3 coding DNA: TGTGCCAGCAGTTTAGCGACAGACTATGGCTACACCTTC. Translated: CASSLATDYGYTF.